What follows describes a single T cell receptor beta chain. The antigen is unknown. Unique molecular identifiers were carried by the TCR beta cDNA libraries. Using its own MiXCR run on the PCR reads, TCRdb lists one record per CDR3 protein. The top ten hold around 6.1% of the sample, which has a few hundred thousand distinct CDR3 sequences, roughly 34% seen once. This sample is drawn from a study of post-analysis software for immune sequencing data. About the study: The cohort encompassed relapsing-remitting, secondary progressive and progressive-relapsing multiple sclerosis disease courses.

Study findings and constraints: Patients showed TRBV5-6, TRBV5-1 and TRBV20-1 among five TRBV segments more frequent than in controls. Normalized Chao1 diversity was significantly reduced in patients versus controls. Same-batch samples co-clustered strongly by F measure.

Trimming removed 6 bases from V and 2 bases from J, with 22 bases in between. CDR1 DFQATT and CDR2 SNEGSKA come from the germline V gene (reference sequence). The CDR3 covers 16 residues. The sample was blood. This receptor was obtained from a girl aged 2 to 17 with multiple sclerosis. This sequence joins TRBV20-1 and TRBJ1-2; TRBD1 might be the D (6 bases). Here the CDR3 DNA reads TGCAGTGCAAAAGTGGGACACTCATTAGCCAACTATGGCTACACCTTC. It yields the protein CSAKVGHSLANYGYTF.